This T cell receptor (beta chain) was profiled in a study of breast tumors, draining lymph nodes, adjacent tissues. Study results and caveats: Compared with lymph nodes, tumors were less diverse; compared with nontumor tissue, more.

This clonotype was recorded many times. No antigen is known for it. Samples came from axillary lymph nodes draining the breast cancer. One entry per CDR3 protein, called by TCRdb with MiXCR from the multiplex PCR reads. The table has approximately 120,000 distinct CDR3 sequences, about 20% seen once. This TCR was recovered from a female donor with breast cancer. Some clones in this sample may be carry-over from other donors' samples. The sequencing sample was made of axillary lymph node tissue.

CDR3 nucleotides: TGTGCCAGTAGTCCCCCCTCCCATGAGCAGTTCTTC. Translated, it gives CASSPPSHEQFF. This sequence joins TRBV19 and TRBJ2-1; D gene ambiguous. The germline gives CDR1 LNHDA, CDR2 SQIVND (reference sequence). This CDR3 spans 12 amino acids. V lost 5 bases and J lost 8, with 10 bases in between. Full variable domain (outside the CDR3, taken from reference TRBV19 and TRBJ2-1): DGGITQSPKYLFRKEGQNVTLSCEQNLNHDAMYWYRQDPGQGLRLIYYSQIVNDFQKGDIAEGYSVSREKKESFPLTVTSAQKNPTAFYLCASSPPSHEQFFGPGTRLTVL.